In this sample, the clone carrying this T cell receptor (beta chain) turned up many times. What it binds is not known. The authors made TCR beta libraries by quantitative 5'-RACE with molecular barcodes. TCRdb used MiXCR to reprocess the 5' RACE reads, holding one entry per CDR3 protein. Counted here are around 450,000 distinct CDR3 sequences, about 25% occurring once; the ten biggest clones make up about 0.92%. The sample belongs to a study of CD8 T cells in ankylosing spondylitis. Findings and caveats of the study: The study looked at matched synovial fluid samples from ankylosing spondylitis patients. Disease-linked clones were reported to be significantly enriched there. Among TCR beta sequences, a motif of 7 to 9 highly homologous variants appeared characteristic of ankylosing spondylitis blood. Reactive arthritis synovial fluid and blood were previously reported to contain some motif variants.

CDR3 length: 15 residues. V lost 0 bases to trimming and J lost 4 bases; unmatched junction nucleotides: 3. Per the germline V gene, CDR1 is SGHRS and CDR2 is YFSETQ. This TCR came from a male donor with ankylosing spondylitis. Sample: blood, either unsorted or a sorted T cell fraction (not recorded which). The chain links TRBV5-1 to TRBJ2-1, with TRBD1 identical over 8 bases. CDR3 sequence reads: CASSLGTGQYNEQFF. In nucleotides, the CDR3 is TGCGCCAGCAGCTTGGGGACAGGGCAGTACAATGAGCAGTTCTTC. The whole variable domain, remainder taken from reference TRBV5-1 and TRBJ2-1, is KAGVTQTPRYLIKTRGQQVTLSCSPISGHRSVSWYQQTPGQGLQFLFEYFSETQRNKGNFPGRFSGRQFSNSRSEMNVSTLELGDSALYLCASSLGTGQYNEQFFGPGTRLTVL.